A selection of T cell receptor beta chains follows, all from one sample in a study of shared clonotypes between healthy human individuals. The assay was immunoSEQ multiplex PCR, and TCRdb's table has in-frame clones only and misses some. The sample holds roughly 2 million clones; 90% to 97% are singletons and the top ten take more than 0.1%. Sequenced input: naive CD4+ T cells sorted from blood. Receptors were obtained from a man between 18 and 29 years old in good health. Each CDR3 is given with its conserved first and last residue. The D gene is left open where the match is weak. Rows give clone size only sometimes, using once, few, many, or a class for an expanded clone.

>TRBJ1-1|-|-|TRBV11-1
TGTGCCAGCAGCTTAATAGGGTCAACTGAAGCTTTCTTT
CASSLIGSTEAFF
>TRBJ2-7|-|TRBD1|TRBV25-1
TGTGCCAGCAGTGGCTCCCGGACAGGGGACTACGAGCAGTACTTC
CASSGSRTGDYEQYF
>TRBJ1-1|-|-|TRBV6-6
TGTGCCAGCAGTTGGGGGGAGGGGCTAGGAACTGAAGCTTTCTTT
CASSWGEGLGTEAFF
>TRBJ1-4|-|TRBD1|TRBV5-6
TGTGCCAGCAGCCGGGACAGGTATAATGAAAAACTGTTTTTT
CASSRDRYNEKLFF
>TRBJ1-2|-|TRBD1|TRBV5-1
TGCGCCAGCAGCTTGGCAGGGGGACTGAACTATGGCTACACCTTC
CASSLAGGLNYGYTF
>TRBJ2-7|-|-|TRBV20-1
TGCAGTGCTAGCCGGGTCCTCCAGTACTTC
CSASRVLQYF
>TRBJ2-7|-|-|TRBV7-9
TGTGCCAGCAGCTCCACGCTGAAGGGTTACGAGCAGTACTTC
CASSSTLKGYEQYF
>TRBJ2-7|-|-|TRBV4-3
TGCGCCAGCAGCTTCCACCGTGGATCTTCCTACGAGCAGTACTTC
CASSFHRGSSYEQYF
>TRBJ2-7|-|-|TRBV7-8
TGTGCCAGCAGCCCGCTGGACGAGCAGTACTTC
CASSPLDEQYF
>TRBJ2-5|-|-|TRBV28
TGTGCCAGCAGTTTGTGGGCACTCCAAGAGACCCAGTACTTC
CASSLWALQETQYF
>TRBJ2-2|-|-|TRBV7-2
TGTGCCAGCAGTATACAGGGGAACACCGGGGAGCTGTTTTTT
CASSIQGNTGELFF
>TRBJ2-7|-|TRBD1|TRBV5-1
TGCGCCAGCAGCCAACGTCCCGGGACAGGGGTTTACGAGCAGTACTTC
CASSQRPGTGVYEQYF
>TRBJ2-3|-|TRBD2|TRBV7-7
TGTGCTAGCAGCGGGGGAGTCGGTTGGACAGATACGCAGTATTTT
CASSGGVGWTDTQYF
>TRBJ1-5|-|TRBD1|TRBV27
TGTGCCAGCAAAGACTCAGGGGGGAGTCCTAGCAATCAGCCCCAGCATTTT
CASKDSGGSPSNQPQHF
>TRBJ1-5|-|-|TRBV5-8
TGTGCCAGCAGCTTACAGCGCAATCAGCCCCAGCATTTT
CASSLQRNQPQHF
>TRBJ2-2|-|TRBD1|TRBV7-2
TGTGCCACGCGGACAGGGGGCATCGCCGGGGAGCTGTTTTTT
CATRTGGIAGELFF
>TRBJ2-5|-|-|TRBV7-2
TGTGCCAGCAGCTTAGGTGGACGCCAAGAGACCCAGTACTTC
CASSLGGRQETQYF
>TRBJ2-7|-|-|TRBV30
TGTGCCTGGAGTGTATACTCTGGGGAGCAGTACTTC
CAWSVYSGEQYF
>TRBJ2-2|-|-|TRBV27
TGTGCCAGCAGTTGGGGGACCATTGACACCGGGGAGCTGTTTTTT
CASSWGTIDTGELFF
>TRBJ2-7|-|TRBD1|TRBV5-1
TGCGCCAGCAGCCCGGACAGGCACGGGGCCTACGAGCAGTACTTC
CASSPDRHGAYEQYF
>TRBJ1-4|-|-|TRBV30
TGTGCCTGGACCACAGCTGGGGCCACACGCCTGTTTTTT
CAWTTAGATRLFF
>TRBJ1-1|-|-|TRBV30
TGTGCCTGGGCACTCAGGGCGAACACTGAAGCTTTCTTT
CAWALRANTEAFF
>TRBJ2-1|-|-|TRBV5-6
TGTGCCAGCAGACCCCCCGGGGCCCTTTCAGGCGAGCAGTTCTTC
CASRPPGALSGEQFF
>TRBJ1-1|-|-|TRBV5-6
TGTGCCAGCAGCTTGGTGGGGCAGAACACTGAAGCTTTCTTT
CASSLVGQNTEAFF
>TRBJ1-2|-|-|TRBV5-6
TGTGCCAGCAGTACGAGTAGGCAGCGGACGGGGGGCTACACCTTC
CASSTSRQRTGGYTF
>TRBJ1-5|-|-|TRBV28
TGTGCCAGCAGTTCCTCGGCGATGGGCAATCAGCCCCAGCATTTT
CASSSSAMGNQPQHF
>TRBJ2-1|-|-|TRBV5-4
TGTGCCAGCAGCTTAAGGGGGGACGGGGATGAGCAGTTCTTC
CASSLRGDGDEQFF
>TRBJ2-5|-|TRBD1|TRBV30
TGTGCCTGGAGTGGGGCAGGGGGTTGGAAGACCCAGTACTTC
CAWSGAGGWKTQYF
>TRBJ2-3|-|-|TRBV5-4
TGTGCCAGCAGCTTGGAGGTAGCCTCTAGCACAGATACGCAGTATTTT
CASSLEVASSTDTQYF
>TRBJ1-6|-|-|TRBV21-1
TGTGCCAGCAGCAAAGAGAGATGGCTGGGCGAGAAGAGCTCCTATAATTCACCCCTCCACTTT
CASSKERWLGEKSSYNSPLHF
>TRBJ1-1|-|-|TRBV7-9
TGTGCCAGCAGACCCCCGGGGATGAACACTGAAGCTTTCTTT
CASRPPGMNTEAFF
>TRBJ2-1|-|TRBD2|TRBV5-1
TGCGCCAGCAGCTTGACAGCGGGGAGCTCCTACAATGAGCAGTTCTTC
CASSLTAGSSYNEQFF
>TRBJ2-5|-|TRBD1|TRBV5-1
TGCGCCAGCAGCTTCCCTCGGACAGGGGGCCAAGAGACCCAGTACTTC
CASSFPRTGGQETQYF
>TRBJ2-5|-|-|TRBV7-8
TGTGCCAGCAGCTTAATAGCTCAGGGGCAAGAGACCCAGTACTTC
CASSLIAQGQETQYF
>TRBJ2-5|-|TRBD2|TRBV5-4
TGTGCCAGCAGCTTGGGCCGCGGGGGCCAAGAGACCCAGTACTTC
CASSLGRGGQETQYF
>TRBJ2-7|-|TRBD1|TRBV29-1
TGCAGCGTTGCAGAGACAGGGCGACCCTACGAGCAGTACTTC
CSVAETGRPYEQYF
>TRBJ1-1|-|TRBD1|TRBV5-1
TGCGCCAGCAGCTTGGGAAATCGACAGGGGGCAAGTACTGAAGCTTTCTTT
CASSLGNRQGASTEAFF
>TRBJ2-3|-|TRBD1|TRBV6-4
TGTGCCACCCGACTCCGGGACAGAACAGATACGCAGTATTTT
CATRLRDRTDTQYF
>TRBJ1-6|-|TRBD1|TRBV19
TGTGCCAGTAGTATCGCCGGGACAGGGACAAATTCACCCCTCCACTTT
CASSIAGTGTNSPLHF
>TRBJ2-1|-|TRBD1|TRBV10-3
TGTGCCATCAGTGCGGGACAGGGTATCGACAATGAGCAGTTCTTC
CAISAGQGIDNEQFF
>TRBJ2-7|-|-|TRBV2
TGTGCCAGTGTCAACAGGGACGAGCAGTACTTC
CASVNRDEQYF
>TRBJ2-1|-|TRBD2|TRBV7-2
TGTGCCAGCAGCTTGAGCGGGAGCTCCTACAATGAGCAGTTCTTC
CASSLSGSSYNEQFF
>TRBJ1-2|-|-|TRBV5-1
TGCGCCAGCAGCCTAACCTACGCCAGGGATGGCTACACCTTC
CASSLTYARDGYTF
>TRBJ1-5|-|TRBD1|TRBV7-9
TGTGCCAGCAGCTTTGGACAGGGGTCGTTCAATCAGCCCCAGCATTTT
CASSFGQGSFNQPQHF
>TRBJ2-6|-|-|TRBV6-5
TGTGCCAGCAGTTACAGCTCTCTCTCTGGGGCCAACGTCCTGACTTTC
CASSYSSLSGANVLTF
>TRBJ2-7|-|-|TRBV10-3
TGTGCCATCAGTTCTAGAGCGAGCACTAACTCCTACGAGCAGTACTTC
CAISSRASTNSYEQYF
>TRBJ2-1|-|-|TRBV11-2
TGTGCCAGCACCCTTGGGGGAAGGGGTGAGCAGTTCTTC
CASTLGGRGEQFF
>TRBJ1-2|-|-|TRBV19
TGTGCCAGTAGTATAGCCTCCGGGATCGGGCGGGGCTACACCTTC
CASSIASGIGRGYTF
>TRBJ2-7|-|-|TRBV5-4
TGTGCCAGCAGCCCGGGGGAGTCCTCCTACGAGCAGTACTTC
CASSPGESSYEQYF
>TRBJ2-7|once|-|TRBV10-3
TGTGCCATCAGCCCCCCCGGGCCCTACGAGCAGTACTTC
CAISPPGPYEQYF
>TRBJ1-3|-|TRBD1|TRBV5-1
TGCGCCAGCAGCTTGGATATAGGGGGCTTCTCTGGAAACACCATATATTTT
CASSLDIGGFSGNTIYF